This TCR beta chain was captured by sequencing in a study of blood T cells in healthy people across ages. Aged about 6 to 100, donors were systemically healthy Caucasians from Russia. A note on this clonotype: Its antigen is still unknown.

Points from the study as a whole: Naive T cell percentage showed a strong correlation with TCR beta diversity.

With a J-beta primer mix and a sample-barcoded 5' primer, a second PCR ran 7 to 11 cycles. Carrying 12 random nucleotides, a template-switch adaptor labeled each individual cDNA molecule. Each CDR3 protein is one row after TCRdb ran MiXCR on the 5' RACE reads. This table holds almost 1 million distinct CDR3 sequences, roughly 51% found once. The CDR3 has 17 residues. V lost 3 bases and J lost 3, with 19 bases in between. Looked up from germline, CDR1 is LGHNA and CDR2 is YSLEER. The TCR originated in a woman aged 60-70 years in good health. The rearrangement uses TRBV4-3 and TRBJ2-3; D gene ambiguous. Sequencing used blood. The CDR3 DNA follows: TGCGCCAGCAGCCAGGACCTTCCGGCGGAAACAACAGATACGCAGTATTTT. It is translated as CASSQDLPAETTDTQYF.